Presented here are 10 T cell receptor beta chains from one specimen sequenced in a study of T cell responses to AZD1222 COVID-19 vaccine. Here immunoSEQ multiplex PCR was the method, and the copy in TCRdb shows in-frame clones only, minus some. The sample lists under 80,000 clones, nearly 90% occurring once. The sample in question was peripheral blood, obtained 28 days after the second AZD1222 dose. The receptors here all came from an adult who received the AZD1222 COVID-19 vaccine.

This clone was recorded only once. J is TRBJ1-1 and V is TRBV7-2; D gene unclear. V shed 4 bases and J shed 1 base, with 4 bases lying between them. The length of the CDR3 is 12 residues. Looked up from germline, CDR1 is SGHTA and CDR2 is FQGNSA. The DNA for the CDR3 is TGTGCCAGCAGCTGGCGGAACACTGAAGCTTTCTTT. Protein product: CASSWRNTEAFF.

The chain employs TRBV18 and TRBJ2-3; D gene unclear. Germline CDR1 and CDR2: KGHSH and LQKENI. The CDR3 runs to 13 residues. Trimming removed 1 base at V and 4 bases at J, with 6 bases between. The CDR3 spells CASSPQRADTQYF. The CDR3, as DNA: TGTGCCAGCTCACCACAGAGAGCAGATACGCAGTATTTT. The entire variable domain, with the rest obtained from reference TRBV18 and TRBJ2-3, is as follows: NAGVMQNPRHLVRRRGQEARLRCSPMKGHSHVYWYRQLPEEGLKFMVYLQKENIIDESGMPKERFSAEFPKEGPSILRIQQVVRGDSAAYFCASSPQRADTQYFGPGTRLTVL.

J is TRBJ1-4 and V is TRBV29-1; tentative D call: TRBD1 (5 bases). In germline, CDR1 is SQVTM, CDR2 ANQGSEA. Trimming took off 6 bases at V and 0 bases at J, with 11 bases between the two ends. The CDR3 contains 14 residues. The CDR3 DNA is TGCAGCGTGAGCTGGACACCAACTAATGAAAAACTGTTTTTT. Its translation is CSVSWTPTNEKLFF.

The chain's CDR3 is CASSLPTSGNSYEQYF. The DNA of the CDR3 is TGTGCCAGCAGCTTGCCGACTAGCGGAAACTCCTACGAGCAGTACTTC. V usage is TRBV7-6 and J usage is TRBJ2-7, with 9 bases lining up with TRBD2. The CDR3 loop spans 16 amino acids. V lost 3 bases, J lost 0 bases, and 6 bases stayed unmatched. Germline V gene data show CDR1 as SGHVS and CDR2 as FNYEAQ.

This chain joins TRBV18 and TRBJ1-6, with 8 bases that match TRBD1. CDR3 length: 16 residues. Trimming removed 5 bases from V and 0 bases from J; junction bases left unmatched: 3. CDR1 KGHSH and CDR2 LQKENI come from the germline V gene. The CDR3 here is CASSSTGGSYNSPLHF. CDR3 coding DNA: TGTGCCAGCTCATCCACAGGGGGCTCCTATAATTCACCCCTCCACTTT.

V usage is TRBV7-9 and J usage is TRBJ1-1, with 7 bases that match TRBD1. V dropped 4 bases and J dropped 0; count of bases not matched to a gene: 5. CDR1 SEHNR and CDR2 FQNEAQ come from the germline V gene (reference sequence). This CDR3 has 15 amino acids. The CDR3 DNA reads as TGTGCCAGCAGCTATGACAGGGCTATGAACACTGAAGCTTTCTTT. It encodes CASSYDRAMNTEAFF.

This clone has more than one count but fewer than ten. The chain has TRBV6-5 and TRBJ1-1; 7 nucleotides match TRBD1. Germline V gene lookup returns CDR1 MNHEY and CDR2 SVGAGI. Unmatched junction bases numbered 5, after V lost 6 bases and J lost 1 base. The CDR3 consists of 14 residues. CDR3 DNA sequence: TGTGCCAGCAGAGAGGGGGCGGCGAACACTGAAGCTTTCTTT. Encoded protein: CASREGAANTEAFF.

The chain links TRBV4-2 to TRBJ2-7; the D gene could be TRBD1 or TRBD2 (5 bases each). The CDR3 spans 17 residues. Germline values: CDR1 LGHNA, CDR2 YNFKEQ. V dropped 2 bases and J dropped 4 bases, with 21 bases sitting between them. The CDR3 DNA follows: TGTGCCAGCAGCCAAAGCACCCTCGGGACCAGTCAATACGAGCAGTACTTC. Translation gives CASSQSTLGTSQYEQYF.

V gene TRBV13 combines with J gene TRBJ2-1; D gene unclear. This CDR3 spans 15 amino acids. Germline V gene lookup returns CDR1 PRHDT and CDR2 FYEKMQ (reference sequence). The V end was cut by 4 bases, the J end by 6 bases, with 16 bases between. CDR3 sequence (DNA): TGTGCCAGCAGCTCCAGGAATGGACCCGTCAATGAGCAGTTCTTC. It encodes CASSSRNGPVNEQFF.

The chain joins TRBV6-5 to TRBJ2-1, with 9 bases aligning to TRBD2. CDR3 length equals 15 residues. With 1 base clipped from V and 7 bases from J, the junction kept 5 bases outside the gene matches. The germline CDR1 and CDR2 sequences are MNHEY and SVGAGI. CDR3 nucleotides: TGTGCCAGCAGTTACTTTGGCGGGAGGGGGAATGAGCAGTTCTTC. Translation gives CASSYFGGRGNEQFF.